The 19 T cell receptor beta chains below all came from one sample that was sequenced in a study of CD8+CD57+ T cells in acquired aplastic anemia. It was genomic DNA that served as the template for profiling TCR beta VDJ and CDR3. TCRdb itself ran the reads through MiXCR, one entry per CDR3 protein. The sample yields around 170,000 distinct CDR3 sequences, roughly half seen once. In patients chosen for sequencing, flow cytometry had shown CD8+CD57+ cell expansion. Sequencing was done on a sample of sorted CD4+, CD8+, or CD8+CD57+ T cells (not recorded which) from PBMCs. The receptors derive from a human donor with aplastic anemia.

This sequence joins TRBV10-3 and TRBJ1-2, with TRBD1 as a possible D gene (5 bases). Looked up from germline, CDR1 is ENHRY and CDR2 is SYGVKD. There are 15 residues in the CDR3. V lost 2 bases to trimming and J lost 6 bases, with 16 bases between them. CDR3 nucleotide sequence: TGTGCCATCAGTGAGGGTAGAAGGACATCCGATGGCTACACCTTC. This gives the protein CAISEGRRTSDGYTF.

The chain combines TRBV19 with TRBJ1-2; 11 nucleotides match TRBD1. Unmatched junction bases numbered 8, after V lost 6 bases and J lost 5 bases. This CDR3 is built from 15 residues. The germline gives CDR1 LNHDA, CDR2 SQIVND (reference sequence). CDR3 region: CASSPTGTGGYGYTF. The CDR3, as DNA: TGTGCCAGTAGCCCAACCGGGACAGGGGGGTATGGCTACACCTTC.

This chain connects TRBV29-1 to TRBJ2-7, with D possibly TRBD1 on 5 matching bases. From germline, CDR1 is SQVTM and CDR2 ANQGSEA. The CDR3 has 14 residues. The ends were cut back, 6 bases at V and 5 bases at J, with 20 bases in the middle. The CDR3 region is CSVRQQNTFDEQYF. The CDR3 region has the DNA TGCAGCGTCCGACAGCAGAATACGTTTGACGAGCAGTACTTC.

This clonotype was seen many times. The chain uses TRBV7-2 and TRBJ1-2; D remains ambiguous. Germline CDR1 reads SGHTA; CDR2 reads FQGNSA. This CDR3 has 15 residues. V was cut by 1 base and J by 3 bases, with 12 bases left in between. This chain's CDR3 is CASSLEIGQYYGYTF. In nucleotides, the CDR3 is TGTGCCAGCAGCTTAGAGATAGGGCAGTACTATGGCTACACCTTC. Full variable domain (remainder filled in from reference TRBV7-2 and TRBJ1-2): GAGVSQSPSNKVTEKGKDVELRCDPISGHTALYWYRQSLGQGLEFLIYFQGNSAPDKSGLPSDRFSAERTGGSVSTLTIQRTQQEDSAVYLCASSLEIGQYYGYTFGSGTRLTVV.

This clonotype was observed many times. V and J are TRBV19 and TRBJ2-7, with D possibly being TRBD1 (5 bases). CDR3 length: 14 residues. V was cut by 3 bases and J by 2 bases, with 11 bases left in between. CDR1 and CDR2 from the germline V gene are LNHDA and SQIVND (reference sequence). The CDR3 coding sequence is TGTGCCAGTAGTATGGCGCAGGGCACCTACGAGCAGTACTTC. This gives the protein CASSMAQGTYEQYF.

The gene calls are TRBV20-1 and TRBJ1-1; D possibly corresponds to TRBD1 (6 bases). This CDR3 region has 15 residues. Germline V gives CDR1 DFQATT, CDR2 SNEGSKA (reference sequence). Trimming pared 3 bases from V and 0 bases from J, leaving 14 bases between. The chain's CDR3 is CSASGGGALNTEAFF. DNA for the CDR3: TGCAGTGCTAGTGGCGGGGGGGCGTTGAACACTGAAGCTTTCTTT.

The V gene is TRBV9, the J gene TRBJ2-1; 9 bases are a match to TRBD1. CDR3 length: 15 amino acids. Germline CDR1 SGDLS, CDR2 YYNGEE. J gave up 7 bases and V 3 bases, and 8 bases lay outside the gene matches. CDR3 region: CASSAPGQGGNEQFF. The CDR3 DNA sequence: TGTGCCAGCAGCGCTCCGGGACAGGGAGGGAATGAGCAGTTCTTC.

Points on this clonotype: A single base separates this from a much larger clone, so it may be a read error. This chain connects TRBV9 to TRBJ2-2; 9 positions match TRBD1. Germline V gives CDR1 SGDLS, CDR2 YYNGEE. The CDR3 is 16 residues long. The CDR3 region has the DNA TGTGCCAGCAGCGTAGAAACAGGGGGCCGCACCGGGGAGCTGTCTTTT. This translates into CASSVETGGRTGELSF.

This clonotype was seen just once. V usage is TRBV5-1 and J usage is TRBJ2-3; a weak D match, TRBD2 (5 bases). Trimming took 5 bases from V and 6 from J, leaving 13 bases between them. CDR1 and CDR2 from the germline V gene are SGHRS and YFSETQ. The CDR3 spans 13 residues. The CDR3 nucleotides read TGCGCCAGCAGTTCCTCACCGGGGGATACGCAGTATTTT. This translates into CASSSSPGDTQYF.

The V gene is TRBV7-9, the J gene TRBJ2-2; 7 bases are shared with TRBD2. The junction had 2 bases not matched to a gene; V was cut back by 3 bases and J by 1 base. Per the germline V gene, CDR1 is SEHNR and CDR2 is FQNEAQ (reference sequence). There are 15 residues in the CDR3. DNA for the CDR3: TGTGCCAGCAGCTTCGGGGGGTGGAACACCGGGGAGCTGTTTTTT. This gives the protein CASSFGGWNTGELFF.

The V and J genes are TRBV7-9 and TRBJ1-3; no firm D call. The V gene lost 5 bases and the J gene lost 0 bases, with 8 bases spanning the gap. CDR3 length equals 14 residues. Germline V gene sequence: CDR1 SEHNR, CDR2 FQNEAQ (reference sequence). CDR3 DNA sequence: TGTGCCAGCAGCCCCTCGATCTCTGGAAACACCATATATTTT. Residues: CASSPSISGNTIYF. Combining the CDR3 with reference TRBV7-9 and TRBJ1-3 gives the whole variable domain DTGVSQNPRHKITKRGQNVTFRCDPISEHNRLYWYRQTLGQGPEFLTYFQNEAQLEKSRLLSDRFSAERPKGSFSTLEIQRTEQGDSAMYLCASSPSISGNTIYFGEGSWLTVV.

The gene calls are TRBV11-1 and TRBJ1-5; 7 bases map to TRBD1. CDR3 length equals 17 residues. V gave up 5 bases and J gave up 3 bases; unmatched junction bases: 13. Germline CDR1 reads SGHAT; CDR2 reads FQDESV (reference sequence). The CDR3 region is CASSIYRTGSDNQPQHF. In DNA, the CDR3 is TGTGCCAGCAGCATTTATCGGACAGGTTCCGACAATCAGCCCCAGCATTTT. The whole variable domain, filled in from reference TRBV11-1 and TRBJ1-5, reads EAEVAQSPRYKITEKSQAVAFWCDPISGHATLYWYRQILGQGPELLVQFQDESVVDDSQLPKDRFSAERLKGVDSTLKIQPAELGDSAMYLCASSIYRTGSDNQPQHFGDGTRLSIL.

The chain combines TRBV30 with TRBJ2-1, with 9 bases fitting TRBD2. Trimming took 1 base from V and 10 from J; bases not matched to a gene: 17. Per germline, CDR1 GTSNPN and CDR2 SVGIG (reference sequence). The CDR3 contains 17 residues. CDR3 amino acids: CAWSGIPLGGLAQEQFF. CDR3 in DNA: TGTGCCTGGAGTGGGATACCGCTCGGGGGACTAGCCCAGGAGCAGTTCTTC.

The chain combines TRBV9 with TRBJ2-1, with a weak D call TRBD1 (5 bases). The CDR3 runs 16 residues. V was cut by 5 bases and J by 0 bases, with 15 bases left in between. The germline CDR1 and CDR2 sequences are SGDLS and YYNGEE. CDR3 nucleotides: TGTGCCAGCAGTTACTCGACAGTTAGCTCCTACAATGAGCAGTTCTTC. This codes for CASSYSTVSSYNEQFF.

J is TRBJ2-3 and V is TRBV14, with D unclear. The CDR3 runs 12 residues. Per germline, CDR1 SGHDN and CDR2 FVKESK. Trimming pared 3 bases from V and 6 bases from J, leaving 7 bases between. The CDR3 here is CASSQNRDTQYF. The CDR3 coding sequence is TGTGCCAGCAGCCAGAATAGGGATACGCAGTATTTT.

This clonotype was counted a few times. The gene calls are TRBV2 and TRBJ1-3; 8 positions agree with TRBD1. The CDR3 runs to 12 residues. In germline, CDR1 is SNHLY, CDR2 FYNNEI. The trim removed 4 bases at V and 7 bases at J, leaving 0 bases unmatched. CDR3 in DNA: TGTGCCAGCAGTGGACAGGGGAACACCATATATTTT. Its protein is CASSGQGNTIYF.

The V and J genes are TRBV19 and TRBJ1-5; D uncertain. This CDR3 has 13 amino acids. Germline V gives CDR1 LNHDA, CDR2 SQIVND (reference sequence). V lost 5 bases and J lost 2, with 7 bases in between. CDR3 nucleotides: TGTGCCAGTAGTTCTAGAGGCAATCAGCCCCAGCATTTT. It translates to CASSSRGNQPQHF.

At least ten counts were recorded for this clonotype. V and J are TRBV6-5 and TRBJ2-5, with D perhaps given as TRBD1 or TRBD2 (7 bases each). The CDR3 contains 15 residues. Trimming cost V 5 bases and J 7 bases, with 20 bases left between them. Germline V gives CDR1 MNHEY, CDR2 SVGAGI. CDR3 protein: CASSTSGGGGWTQYF. CDR3 nucleotides: TGTGCCAGCAGTACCTCGGGGGGAGGGGGCTGGACCCAGTACTTC.

The chain recombines TRBV2 with TRBJ1-1; D is possibly TRBD1 (5 bases). Trimming removed 8 bases from V and 1 base from J, with 11 bases in between. From germline, CDR1 is SNHLY and CDR2 FYNNEI. CDR3 length: 13 amino acids. The CDR3 spells CASGSRGNTEAFF. The CDR3 DNA follows: TGTGCCAGCGGAAGTAGGGGGAACACTGAAGCTTTCTTT.